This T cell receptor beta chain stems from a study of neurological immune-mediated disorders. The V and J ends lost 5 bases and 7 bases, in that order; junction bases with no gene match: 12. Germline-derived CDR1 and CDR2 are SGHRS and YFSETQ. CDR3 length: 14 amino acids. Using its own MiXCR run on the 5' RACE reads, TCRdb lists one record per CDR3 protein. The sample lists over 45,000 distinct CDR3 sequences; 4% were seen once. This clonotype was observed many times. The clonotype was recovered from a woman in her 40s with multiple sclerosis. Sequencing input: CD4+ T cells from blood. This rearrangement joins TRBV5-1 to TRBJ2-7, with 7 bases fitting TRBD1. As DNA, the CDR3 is TGCGCCAGCAGGACCGGGACAGCGACCTTGGAGCAGTACTTC. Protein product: CASRTGTATLEQYF.